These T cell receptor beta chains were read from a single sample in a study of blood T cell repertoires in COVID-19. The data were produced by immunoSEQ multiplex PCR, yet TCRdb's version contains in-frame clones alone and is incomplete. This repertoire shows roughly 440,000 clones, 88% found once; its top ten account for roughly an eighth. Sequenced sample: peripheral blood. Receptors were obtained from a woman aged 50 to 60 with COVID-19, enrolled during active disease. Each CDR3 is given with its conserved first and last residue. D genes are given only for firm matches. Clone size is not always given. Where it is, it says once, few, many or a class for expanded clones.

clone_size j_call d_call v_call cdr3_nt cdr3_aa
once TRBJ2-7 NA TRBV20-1 TGCAGTGCTAGTACTTCCTACGAGCAGTACTTC CSASTSYEQYF
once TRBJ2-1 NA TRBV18 TGTGCCAGCTCACCACCTGTTGGAGAGAAGCAGTTCTTC CASSPPVGEKQFF
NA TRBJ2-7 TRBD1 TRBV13 TGTGCCAGCAGCTGGACAGGGATTCACGAGCAGTACTTC CASSWTGIHEQYF
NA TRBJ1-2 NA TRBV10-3 TGTGCCGGGCGACGGGACCGGGGGGCCCCCGGTGGCTACACCTTC CAGRRDRGAPGGYTF
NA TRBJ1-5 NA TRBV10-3 TGTGCCATCGGGGGAGGAACAGAGAATAATCAGCCCCAGCATTTT CAIGGGTENNQPQHF
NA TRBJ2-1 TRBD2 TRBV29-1 TGCAGCGATCGATCCGGGACTAGCGGGGGGGCTTTCGATGAGCAGTTCTTC CSDRSGTSGGAFDEQFF
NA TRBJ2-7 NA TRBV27 TGTGCCAGCAGTTTAAGCAGGCCTAACCCGGGGGAGCAGTACTTC CASSLSRPNPGEQYF
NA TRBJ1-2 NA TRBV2 TGTGCCAGCAGTACAGATAACTATGGCTACACCTTC CASSTDNYGYTF
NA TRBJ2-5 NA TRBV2 TGTGCCAGCACTGACGACTGGCTCCAAGAGACCCAGTACTTC CASTDDWLQETQYF
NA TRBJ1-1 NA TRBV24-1 TGTGCCACCAGCCTCACCCAGGAAGGGAGTGAAGCTTTCTTT CATSLTQEGSEAFF
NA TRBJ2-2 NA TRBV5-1 TGCGCCAGCAGCTTGGTTGCGGAGGCCGGGGAGCTGTTTTTT CASSLVAEAGELFF
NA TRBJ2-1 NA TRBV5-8 TGTGCCAGCAGCTTGGACAAGACAGGCTACAATGAGCAGTTCTTC CASSLDKTGYNEQFF
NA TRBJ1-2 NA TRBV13 TGTGCCAGCAGCTTAAAGGACAGTGTGATAGCTAACTATGGCTACACCTTC CASSLKDSVIANYGYTF
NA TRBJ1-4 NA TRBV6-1 TGTGCCAGCAGTGAAGCCGCAGGGGAGCGAGAAAAACTGTTTTTT CASSEAAGEREKLFF
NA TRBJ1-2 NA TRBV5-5 TGTGCCAGCAGCCCCCGAAGGGGGAACTATGGCTACACCTTC CASSPRRGNYGYTF
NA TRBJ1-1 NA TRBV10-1 TGCGCCAGCCAAGAAGGGGACACTGAAGCTTTCTTT CASQEGDTEAFF